What follows is one TCR beta chain and its context. It has no known antigen specificity. No base quality values were provided; no much bigger clone lies one nucleotide off. Reading the label with the study, this specimen's treatment or condition is: live attenuated yellow fever vaccine strain. PBMCs were isolated from peripheral blood using a standard Ficoll-Paque protocol. CD4 and CD8 T-cell fractions were isolated with Dynabeads CD4 and CD8 positive selection kits. TriZol was used to extract RNA from bulk PBMCs, from CD4 and CD8 fractions, and from dextramer-positive and dextramer-negative fractions. The data derive from a study of T cells after yellow fever vaccination (dated by TCRdb to the late 2010s). As for the study more broadly: Libraries from fractions with low cell numbers were prepared with the SMART-Seq v4 Ultra Low Input RNA kit. To follow T-cell clones before and after both primary and booster YFV17D yellow fever vaccination, bulk TCR alpha and beta repertoires underwent longitudinal sequencing. Two healthy male donors made up the cohort, one aged 18 to 30 years and the other aged 30 to 40 years. Bulk PBMC replicates and cell subsets were isolated from blood drawn at multiple timepoints before and after both primary and secondary immunization.

TCR cDNA was synthesized by 5'RACE template switching, which introduced a universal primer site and unique molecular identifiers. Priming for cDNA synthesis came from both the TCR alpha and TCR beta constant segments. Library amplification involved two PCR steps, and the second step added sample barcodes and sequencing adapters. Libraries were sequenced on Illumina HiSeq 2500 (2x100 bp) or NovaSeq (2x150 bp). On the study's bioinformatics: MIGEC handled demultiplexing of reads and collapsing into UMI consensus sequences, while MiXCR performed V(D)J alignment. Using edgeR on replicate PBMC samples, clonotypes were called vaccine-responding if FDR was below 0.01 and the log2 fold change was above 5 up to day 15. Each bulk clonotype received a CD4 or CD8 identity based on whether the sequenced CD4 or CD8 repertoire contained that clonotype at higher abundance. Starting from the raw public reads, TCRdb applied fastp trimming at Q25, assembled clones with MiXCR and retained in-frame beta chains. Here each entry gathers all rows of one CDR3 protein and keeps the most common genes and DNA. The V and J calls come from TCRdb's annotation, not from the publication. The table for this sample lists 200,000 to 300,000 distinct CDR3 sequences; roughly 13% of them were counted only once. Roughly 0.5% of the sample comes from the top ten.

The investigation overall reported the following: Computational filtering was required because FACS-sorted repertoires could contain abundant contaminating clonotypes from the bulk population. After the booster, most clones that had expanded after primary vaccination were detected again (around 97% of CD4 and around 88% of CD8), suggesting broad maintenance of memory. A small fraction of clonotypes showed up in both the CD4 and CD8 compartments, probably as a result of convergent recombination. Only two donors were included in the study, so the extent to which the findings can be generalized is limited. Compared with the primary T-cell response, the secondary T-cell response was faster but weaker, reaching its peak on day 5 rather than on day 15.

Based on the germline V gene, the CDR1 and CDR2 sequences are SQVTM and ANQGSEA. Spanning cysteine to phenylalanine, the CDR3 consists of 14 amino acids. The read is trimmed to its CDR3 DNA, 42 bases read in frame from base 1. Unmatched junction bases come to 5, with V trimmed by 3 bases and J by 4 bases. The clonotype comes from a man younger than 40 who received the YFV17D yellow fever vaccine. This material consisted of CD4+ T cells sorted from PBMCs, taken 45 days after the yellow fever booster vaccination. The rearranged segments are TRBV29-1 and TRBJ2-5, with 10 central nucleotides matching TRBD1. This receptor carries the CDR3 CSVDGTGDRETQYF. The DNA sequence is TGCAGCGTTGACGGGACAGGGGACCGAGAGACCCAGTACTTC.